This is a list of T cell receptor beta chains from one sample in a study of shared clonotypes between healthy human individuals. TCRdb's table, derived via immunoSEQ multiplex PCR, lists solely in-frame clones and lacks some. Counted here are about 2,500,000 clones, 90% to 95% occurring once; the ten biggest clones make up around 0.14%. Sequenced sample: naive CD4+ T cells sorted from blood. Receptor source: a man between 18 and 35 years old in good health. Each CDR3 is given with its conserved first and last residue. D genes are given only for firm matches. Rows may omit the clone size; those that give it use once, few, many or a size class.

. | TRBJ1-6 | . | TRBV7-2 | TGTGCCAGCAGCTCCGGGACCAGGGCTTCACCCCTCCACTTT | CASSSGTRASPLHF
TRBD1 | TRBJ1-2 | few | TRBV27 | TGTGCCAGCAGACCAGACAGGGCCCCGACACACAACTATGGCTACACCTTC | CASRPDRAPTHNYGYTF
. | TRBJ2-3 | . | TRBV7-9 | TGTGCCAGCAGCACTGGACAGACTAGCACAGATACGCAGTATTTT | CASSTGQTSTDTQYF
. | TRBJ2-3 | . | TRBV9 | TGTGCCAGCAGCGTAGCGGGGTGGGGAAGCACAGATACGCAGTATTTT | CASSVAGWGSTDTQYF
TRBD2 | TRBJ2-1 | . | TRBV5-4 | TGTGCCAGCAGCCAGAAGTATCGCGGGACTAGCTACAATGAGCAGTTCTTC | CASSQKYRGTSYNEQFF
. | TRBJ2-6 | . | TRBV11-2 | TGTGCCAGCAGCTCGGTGAGAGGCTCTGGGGCCAACGTCCTGACTTTC | CASSSVRGSGANVLTF
TRBD2 | TRBJ2-1 | . | TRBV7-9 | TGTGCCAGCAGCTTAGTTCTAGCGGGAGTAAATGAGCAGTTCTTC | CASSLVLAGVNEQFF
. | TRBJ1-1 | . | TRBV5-1 | TGCGCCAGCAGCTTCGAGGAGTCCACTGAAGCTTTCTTT | CASSFEESTEAFF
TRBD1 | TRBJ2-2 | . | TRBV7-2 | TGTGCCAGCAGCCTTAACAGGGGATCATTTGCCGGGGAGCTGTTTTTT | CASSLNRGSFAGELFF
TRBD2 | TRBJ2-5 | . | TRBV10-3 | TGTGCCATCAGTGAGTCGGGGACTAGCGGGGGACCGAGGTACTTC | CAISESGTSGGPRYF
TRBD1 | TRBJ2-5 | . | TRBV18 | TGTGCCAGCTCACCCTTCACCGCCGGGACAGGACAAGAGACCCAGTACTTC | CASSPFTAGTGQETQYF
. | TRBJ1-1 | . | TRBV30 | TGTGCCTGGAGTGGGATACTTACAGGGATGAACACTGAAGCTTTCTTT | CAWSGILTGMNTEAFF
. | TRBJ2-7 | . | TRBV7-9 | TGTGCCAGCAGCTTAGTTATAGGCACTCCCTACGAGCAGTACTTC | CASSLVIGTPYEQYF
. | TRBJ1-4 | . | TRBV25-1 | TGTGCCAGCAGTATTGGACGGATCCAGGCAACTAATGAAAAACTGTTTTTT | CASSIGRIQATNEKLFF
. | TRBJ1-1 | few | TRBV28 | TGTGCCAGCAGTGCGGCATCCGAAGCTTTCTTT | CASSAASEAFF
. | TRBJ1-2 | . | TRBV27 | TGTGCCAGCAGTTCAGGGGCCAGACTTAACTATGGCTACACCTTC | CASSSGARLNYGYTF